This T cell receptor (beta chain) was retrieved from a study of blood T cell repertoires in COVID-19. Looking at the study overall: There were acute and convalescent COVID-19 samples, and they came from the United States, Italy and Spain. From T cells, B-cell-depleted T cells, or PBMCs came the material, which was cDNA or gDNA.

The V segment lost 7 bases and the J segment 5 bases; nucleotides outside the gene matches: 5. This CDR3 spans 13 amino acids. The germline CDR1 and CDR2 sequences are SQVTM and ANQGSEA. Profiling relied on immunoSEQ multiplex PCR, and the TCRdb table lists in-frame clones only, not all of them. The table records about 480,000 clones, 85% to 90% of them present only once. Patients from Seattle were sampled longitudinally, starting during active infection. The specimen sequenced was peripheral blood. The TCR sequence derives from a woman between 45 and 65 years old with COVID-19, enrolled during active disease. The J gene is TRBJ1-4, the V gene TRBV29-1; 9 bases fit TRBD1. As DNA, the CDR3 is TGCAGCGCCCAGACAGGGGGGAATGAAAAACTGTTTTTT. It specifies CSAQTGGNEKLFF. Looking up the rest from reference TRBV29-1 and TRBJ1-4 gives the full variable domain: SAVISQKPSRDICQRGTSLTIQCQVDSQVTMMFWYRQQPGQSLTLIATANQGSEATYESGFVIDKFPISRPNLTFSTLTVSNMSPEDSSIYLCSAQTGGNEKLFFGSGTQLSVL.